The clone carrying this TCR beta chain was observed a handful of times. Its antigen is undetermined. Sequenced material consisted of expressed TCRB transcripts (all of the isolated RNA was reverse transcribed). The data were produced by immunoSEQ multiplex PCR, yet TCRdb's version contains in-frame clones alone and is incomplete. The sample includes 640,000 or so clones, under 15% of them seen just once. The entry originates in a study of beta chain features in type 1 diabetes. Overall study: Examination of sorted cells across all samples involved roughly 100 million cells. Study-wide results and limits: TCRB CDR3 length was moderately but significantly reduced in all four CD4+ subsets of Type 1 diabetes patients. Relative to healthy donors, patients appeared to have naive, central memory and Treg TCRB repertoires that were more similar.

Sorting based on CD45RO/CCR7/CD25/CD127/CD95/CD27 separated CD4+ naive, central memory, regulatory and stem cell-like memory cells. The CDR3 length is 15 residues. V shed 5 bases and J shed 0 bases, with 13 bases lying between them. Germline-derived CDR1 and CDR2 are MDHEN and SYDVKM. The gene calls are TRBV28 and TRBJ1-1; perhaps TRBD1 as D (5 bases). The receptor was derived from a man between 18 and 35 years old with type 1 diabetes. Sequences were obtained from naive CD4+ T cells from blood. For the CDR3, the DNA is TGTGCCAGCAGTCCAGGGACGCTAATGAACACTGAAGCTTTCTTT. It codes for CASSPGTLMNTEAFF.